This T cell receptor (beta chain) was captured by sequencing in a study of Ad26.COV2.S vaccination and SARS-CoV-2 variants. Study background: Enrolled in COV1001, the donor was in the Ad26.COV2.S trial arm, which received the vaccine. Administration of Ad26.COV2.S was intramuscular, either once or twice 56 days apart.

The method was immunoSEQ multiplex PCR; TCRdb's version includes in-frame clones alone and lacks a portion of them. The sample has around 340,000 clones, around nine tenths seen once. V trimming: 6 bases; J trimming: 2 bases; junction bases outside the gene matches: 2. Germline V lookup: CDR1 MNHEY, CDR2 SVGEGT. This CDR3 is built from 15 residues. This sample's treatment: approximately 18 received Ad26.COV2.S at low or high dose, single or two shots; about 5 received placebo; per-sample allocation not given. Material that was analyzed had been drawn on day 63 after the first vaccine or placebo injection. Built on an Ad26 vector, the vaccine expressed Wuhan-strain SARS-CoV-2 spike.

The source material was peripheral blood, sampled in a trial of Ad26.COV2.S vaccine versus placebo. V and J are TRBV6-2 or TRBV6-3 and TRBJ2-3; 13 nucleotides agree with TRBD2. This clonotype was sampled from a person between 18 and 59 years old who received the Ad26.COV2.S COVID-19 vaccine or a placebo. The CDR3 nucleotides read TGTGCCAGCAGCGGGACTAGCGGGGACACAGATACGCAGTATTTT. Protein product: CASSGTSGDTDTQYF.